This record looks at one T cell receptor beta chain sequence and its context. Its antigen remains unidentified. Base qualities are not recorded, but no much larger clone differs from it by a single base. These data come from a study of shared clonotypes between healthy human individuals (TCRdb year 2020). About the investigation overall: The cohort comprised a couple of women and a few men aged 18 to 49 years. To estimate repertoire size and how much clonotype sharing occurs between individuals, the study deeply sequenced the blood TCR repertoires of five healthy adults. To increase sequencing depth and limit assay-specific biases, different laboratories used diverse techniques to prepare libraries and sequence TCR repertoires. Per donor, leukapheresis produced somewhere between about 0.85 and 10 billion PBMCs. For each donor, three plates each were used for CD4 naive and CD4 memory, two plates were used for CD8 naive, and one plate was used for CD8 memory. Overall study results and their limits: Pairwise subsampling led to the expectation that sequencing depth would affect the degree of clonotype sharing among donors. Naive subsets generally had larger estimated clonotype richness than memory subsets did. Higher generation probabilities were observed for clonotypes shared by all four sorted-subset donors than for non-shared clonotypes. Approximately 4.8% of naive CD4, 3.5% of naive CD8, 2% to 2.5% of memory CD4, and less than 0.45% of memory CD8 clonotypes were shared across several donors. Only blood was sampled, and tissue TCR repertoires likely differ from those in blood. Rarefaction of sorted-subset datasets indicated incomplete sequencing despite the large sequencing depth. The genetic and exposure-history diversity represented was limited by the small number of donors.

Using the deep immunoSEQ assay, TCR CDR3 regions were amplified from genomic DNA by multiplex PCR. Extracted genomic DNA from each cell subset was spread evenly across all wells of several immunoSEQ 96-well plates, with each plate serving as a replicate. For sorted subsets, 150 to 250 ng genomic DNA, equal to 25,000 to 35,000 T cell genomes, was loaded into each replicate PCR. Purified libraries were measured with a Qubit 3.0 fluorometer, size-checked on a Bioanalyzer 2100, and measured again with the KAPA Library Quantification kit. Every immunoSEQ 96-well plate was sequenced on a separate single-read 150-cycle Illumina NextSeq 550 flow cell. The study's own analysis went as follows. Because the immunoSEQ output included only junctional sequences and no quality scores, the filtering could not be the same as the filtering used for full-length reads. Sequences were annotated with PyIR, a Python wrapper for IgBLAST v1.9, using IMGT germline references to assign V/J genes and CDR3. Reads with weak V/J assignments (E-value above 1e-6), missing CDR3, stop codons, out-of-frame junctions, or ambiguous translated residues were removed. V3J clonotypes were defined as sequences sharing an identical inferred V gene, J gene, and CDR3 amino acid sequence. Percentage overlap between repertoires was computed as shared unique clonotypes divided by the size of the smaller repertoire. Richness of each repertoire was evaluated using RTK rarefaction, the Chao1 estimator, and Recon v2.1 estimates of unobserved clonotypes. OLGA was used to compute generation probabilities for all TCRbeta clonotypes that the gDNA method yielded from a handful of donors. In its TCRdb copy, this immuneACCESS table keeps in-frame sequences only and misses some clones. Where compared with another copy, unresolved V genes explain less than half of these, and the others have no known cause. The V and J calls and clone size were taken over from that table, and D and trimming were inferred from the DNA. The sample yields approximately 1.5 million clones; approximately 98.5% were counted once. The biggest ten clones account for about 0.4% of the sample.

The donors were healthy, HIV-negative adults who had no recently reported acute infections or vaccinations. Every donor was a Caucasian adult living in Nashville, Tennessee, USA. CD4+ T cells were enriched through magnetic negative selection, after which naive cells were positively selected on CD45RA and the remaining negative fraction served as the memory subset. Blood was collected by leukapheresis, and PBMCs were isolated by Ficoll-Histopaque density gradient centrifugation and then cryopreserved in liquid nitrogen vapor phase. Purity and quantity of every magnetically sorted T cell population were checked by analytical flow cytometry. From each sorted fraction, genomic DNA was isolated and quantified by UV absorbance on a Nanodrop 2000c. According to the germline V gene (reference sequence), CDR1 reads MNHEY and CDR2 reads SMNVEV. Trimming accounts for 4 bases at V and 4 bases at J, while the number of junction bases matched to no gene is 12. Inclusive of the bounding cysteine and phenylalanine, the CDR3 is 19 residues long. The only DNA kept is the CDR3, 57 bases in frame from the first base.

The sequencing input was naive CD4+ T cells sorted from blood. This sample's cell subset or site label indicates: CD45RA+ positively selected. The source is a man aged 30 to 39 in good health. The chain is made from TRBV27 and TRBJ2-1, with 14 central nucleotides matching TRBD2. The CDR3: CASSSSPGTSGSWYNEQFF. The DNA is as follows: TGTGCCAGCAGTTCATCCCCCGGGACTAGCGGGAGCTGGTACAATGAGCAGTTCTTC.